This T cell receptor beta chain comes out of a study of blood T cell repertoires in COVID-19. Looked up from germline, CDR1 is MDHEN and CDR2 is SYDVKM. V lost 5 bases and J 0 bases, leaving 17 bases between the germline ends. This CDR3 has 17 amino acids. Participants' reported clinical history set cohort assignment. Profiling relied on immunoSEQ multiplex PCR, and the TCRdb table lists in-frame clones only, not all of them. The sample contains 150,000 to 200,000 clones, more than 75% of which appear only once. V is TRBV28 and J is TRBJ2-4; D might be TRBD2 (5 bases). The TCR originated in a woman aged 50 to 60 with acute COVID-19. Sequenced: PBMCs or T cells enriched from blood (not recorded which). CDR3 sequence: CASSPNSGGLAKNIQYF. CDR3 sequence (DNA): TGTGCCAGCAGTCCCAACTCAGGAGGACTAGCCAAAAACATTCAGTACTTC.